This T cell receptor beta chain appears in the sequencing data of a study of chemoradiotherapy in HPV16-positive cancers. Regarding this clone: What it recognizes is unknown.

Over chemoradiotherapy, repertoires were sampled more than once. Overall study findings and caveats: Candidate HPV-specific clones and E7-related TCR motifs grew in tumor during treatment.

The CDR3 runs to 14 residues. The V gene's germline CDR1 is LNHDA and CDR2 SQIVND (reference sequence). The V end lost 8 bases, the J end lost 0 bases, and 13 bases lay between the germline ends. Produced via immunoSEQ multiplex PCR; TCRdb's table is partial and in-frame only. The sample carries around 1,200 clones, roughly four fifths recorded once. Material: tumor tissue, obtained from a patient who underwent chemoradiotherapy. This TCR derives from a human donor with HPV-associated anogenital cancer. The chain employs TRBV19 and TRBJ1-2; a possible D gene is TRBD1 (6 bases). The CDR3 loop is CASRGGPTNYGYTF. The DNA of the CDR3 is TGTGCCAGTCGGGGGGGCCCTACTAACTATGGCTACACCTTC. Filled out from reference TRBV19 and TRBJ1-2, the complete variable domain reads DGGITQSPKYLFRKEGQNVTLSCEQNLNHDAMYWYRQDPGQGLRLIYYSQIVNDFQKGDIAEGYSVSREKKESFPLTVTSAQKNPTAFYLCASRGGPTNYGYTFGSGTRLTVV.